A selection of T cell receptor beta chains follows, all from one sample in a study of T cell responses to AZD1222 COVID-19 vaccine. TCRdb's copy holds only in-frame clones and misses some; the assay was immunoSEQ multiplex PCR. Found here are around 140,000 clones, about 93% of them singletons; the top ten hold 4.5% to 6%. This specimen consisted of peripheral blood, obtained on day 0 of AZD1222 vaccination. The origin of the receptors is an adult in good health. CDR3s include the opening cysteine and the closing phenylalanine or tryptophan. D genes are given only for firm matches. A row's size may be missing; if present it is once, few, many or a size class.

J,size,D,V,CDR3,DNA
TRBJ1-2,NA,NA,TRBV25-1,CASKQFYGYTF,TGTGCCAGCAAACAGTTCTATGGCTACACCTTC
TRBJ1-1,NA,NA,TRBV18,CASSPGQNTEAFF,TGTGCCAGCTCACCCGGACAGAACACTGAAGCTTTCTTT
TRBJ1-1,once,TRBD1,TRBV19,CASSLTGAVAFF,TGTGCCAGTAGCCTAACAGGGGCCGTAGCTTTCTTT
TRBJ1-2,NA,NA,TRBV4-2,CASSQEVQANYGYTF,TGTGCCAGCAGCCAAGAGGTACAAGCTAACTATGGCTACACCTTC
TRBJ1-2,NA,NA,TRBV11-2,CASSLDRTDGYTF,TGTGCCAGCAGCTTAGACCGGACAGATGGCTACACCTTC
TRBJ1-5,NA,TRBD1,TRBV19,CASSFSPKGGWGNQPQHF,TGTGCCAGTAGCTTCTCTCCAAAAGGGGGCTGGGGCAATCAGCCCCAGCATTTT
TRBJ1-5,NA,NA,TRBV3-1/TRBV3-2,CASSQDQGSNQPQHF,TGTGCCAGCAGCCAAGATCAGGGGTCTAATCAGCCCCAGCATTTT
TRBJ2-7,NA,TRBD1,TRBV4-1,CASSQGTGPFYEQYF,TGCGCCAGCAGCCAAGGGACAGGCCCCTTCTACGAGCAGTACTTC
TRBJ2-1,NA,TRBD2,TRBV3-1/TRBV3-2,CASSQEQLANNEQFF,TGTGCCAGCAGCCAAGAACAACTAGCGAACAATGAGCAGTTCTTC
TRBJ1-4,NA,NA,TRBV28,CASSPRRALNEKLFF,TGTGCCAGCAGCCCGAGGCGGGCCCTTAATGAAAAACTGTTTTTT
TRBJ1-4,NA,NA,TRBV9,CASSVGPPDKKLFF,TGTGCCAGCAGCGTAGGGCCACCCGACAAAAAACTGTTTTTT
TRBJ1-4,NA,NA,TRBV7-6,CASKSGVPNEKLFF,TGTGCCAGCAAATCGGGGGTCCCCAATGAAAAACTGTTTTTT
TRBJ2-3,once,TRBD2,TRBV28,CASQSAGGPHTQYF,TGTGCCAGCCAATCAGCGGGAGGGCCCCATACGCAGTATTTT
TRBJ1-2,NA,NA,TRBV28,CASETLADYGYTF,TGTGCCAGCGAGACCCTCGCTGACTATGGCTACACCTTC
TRBJ2-7,NA,NA,TRBV2,CASSRFLLRGSYEQYF,TGTGCCAGCAGTAGATTTTTACTCAGGGGATCCTACGAGCAGTACTTC
TRBJ2-7,medium-sized,TRBD1,TRBV28,CAITRGTTYEQYF,TGTGCCATCACCAGGGGGACCACCTACGAGCAGTACTTC
TRBJ1-1,NA,NA,TRBV7-9,CASSLHGREAFF,TGTGCCAGCAGCCTCCACGGTCGGGAAGCTTTCTTT
TRBJ1-5,many,NA,TRBV19,CASSRAGEQPQHF,TGTGCCAGTAGTAGGGCAGGTGAACAGCCCCAGCATTTT
TRBJ1-1,NA,TRBD1,TRBV18,CASVPGQALPYTEAFF,TGTGCCAGCGTCCCGGGACAGGCACTCCCATACACTGAAGCTTTCTTT
TRBJ1-1,NA,TRBD1,TRBV18,CASSPAGGLTEAFF,TGTGCCAGCTCACCAGCAGGGGGCTTGACTGAAGCTTTCTTT
TRBJ2-7,NA,TRBD2,TRBV7-9,CASSPLTSGNYEQYF,TGTGCCAGCAGCCCTCTGACTAGCGGGAACTACGAGCAGTACTTC
TRBJ2-3,NA,TRBD2,TRBV5-6,CASSHRSGTRSTDTQYF,TGTGCCAGCAGCCACAGGTCGGGGACTAGGTCCACAGATACGCAGTATTTT
TRBJ2-7,once,TRBD1,TRBV5-4,CASSGGQAYEQYF,TGTGCCAGCAGCGGGGGACAGGCCTACGAGCAGTACTTC
TRBJ2-3,NA,TRBD2,TRBV28,CASRGTSGRVGTDTQYF,TGTGCCAGCAGGGGGACTAGCGGGAGGGTCGGCACAGATACGCAGTATTTT
TRBJ2-5,NA,TRBD1,TRBV7-8,CASSLGTGEETQYF,TGTGCCAGCAGCTTAGGGACAGGGGAAGAGACCCAGTACTTC
TRBJ1-5,once,TRBD1,TRBV7-6,CASSQARQGVVPRDSNQPQHF,TGTGCCAGCAGCCAAGCCAGACAGGGGGTGGTTCCCCGGGATAGCAATCAGCCCCAGCATTTT
TRBJ2-7,NA,NA,TRBV5-1,CASSLPGGFYEQYF,TGCGCCAGCAGCTTGCCCGGGGGATTTTACGAGCAGTACTTC
TRBJ2-1,NA,TRBD2,TRBV5-1,CASGLAGYNEQFF,TGCGCCAGTGGACTAGCGGGGTACAATGAGCAGTTCTTC